A single sample gave rise to the 27 T cell receptor beta chains below, sequenced in a study of CD8 T cells in Susac syndrome. The RNA input was roughly 0.45 to 1 ug, and it was reverse transcribed with random hexamers. TCRdb redid the calling of the immunoSEQ multiplex PCR reads with MiXCR, one entry per CDR3 protein. The sample carries some 120,000 distinct CDR3 sequences, 90% to 95% recorded once. The sequencing input was CD4+ T cells from PBMCs. The receptors were sampled from a human donor in good health.

The rearrangement uses TRBV28 and TRBJ1-2; D uncertain. This CDR3 is built from 11 residues. V lost 2 bases and J 8 bases, leaving 6 bases between the germline ends. CDR1 and CDR2 (germline): MDHEN, SYDVKM. The CDR3 reads CASSLGRGYTF. CDR3 in DNA: TGTGCCAGCAGTTTAGGGAGGGGCTACACCTTC.

This rearrangement joins TRBV3-1 to TRBJ1-1; no definite D call. Germline CDR1 reads LGHDT; CDR2 reads YNNKEL (reference sequence). The V and J ends lost 0 bases and 5 bases respectively, with 7 bases between them. CDR3 size: 13 residues. The CDR3 region is CASSQDRSTEAFF. CDR3 nucleotide sequence: TGTGCCAGCAGCCAAGACCGATCGACTGAAGCTTTCTTT.

This clonotype was picked up one time. The chain combines TRBV30 with TRBJ1-3, with 8 nucleotides matching TRBD1. Unmatched junction bases numbered 6, after V lost 2 bases and J lost 3 bases. CDR3 length: 15 residues. Germline lookup yields CDR1 GTSNPN and CDR2 SVGIG (reference sequence). The CDR3 reads CAWSPPRGHGNTIYF. CDR3 DNA: TGTGCCTGGAGTCCCCCCAGGGGGCATGGAAACACCATATATTTT.

This chain uses TRBV6-5 with TRBJ2-7, with TRBD2 matching over 10 bases. The CDR3 length is 15 residues. V gave up 5 bases and J gave up 3 bases; unmatched junction bases: 7. Germline V gives CDR1 MNHEY, CDR2 SVGAGI. The CDR3 spells CASSTGLASIYEQYF. The DNA for the CDR3 is TGTGCCAGCAGTACGGGACTAGCGAGTATCTACGAGCAGTACTTC.

The genes are TRBV12-3 or TRBV12-4 and TRBJ1-5, with D uncertain. The V and J ends lost 4 bases and 9 bases respectively, with 10 bases between them. The CDR3 has 12 amino acids. This chain's CDR3 is CASSSPRGPQHF. CDR3 nucleotides: TGTGCCAGCAGTTCCCCCCGTGGGCCCCAGCATTTT.

The chain links TRBV3-1 to TRBJ2-5; 10 bases are shared with TRBD1. Per the germline V gene, CDR1 is LGHDT and CDR2 is YNNKEL (reference sequence). V gave up 4 bases and J gave up 2 bases; unmatched junction bases: 7. This CDR3 is 16 amino acids long. CDR3 region: CASSPRDRGRQETQYF. For the CDR3, the DNA is TGTGCCAGCAGCCCCCGGGACAGGGGACGGCAAGAGACCCAGTACTTC.

The CDR3 nucleotides read TGTGCCATCAGTGAGTCTGCCTCCAACTACAATGAGCAGTTCTTC. Amino acid sequence: CAISESASNYNEQFF. The V and J genes are TRBV10-3 and TRBJ2-1; no clear D gene. CDR1 and CDR2 from the germline V gene are ENHRY and SYGVKD. The CDR3 runs to 15 residues. Trimming pared 0 bases from V and 3 bases from J, leaving 9 bases between.

The chain has TRBV4-1 and TRBJ2-3; 9 bases map to TRBD2. CDR1 is MGHRA and CDR2 is YSYEKL in the germline V gene. The ends lost 1 base at V and 1 base at J; junction bases unmatched: 6. The CDR3 has 17 residues. In DNA, the CDR3 is TGCGCCAGCAGCCAAGGCAGCATAGCGGGGGGCACAGATACGCAGTATTTT. It codes for CASSQGSIAGGTDTQYF.

The rearrangement uses TRBV5-1 and TRBJ2-3; no firm D call. From germline, CDR1 is SGHRS and CDR2 YFSETQ. The CDR3 consists of 14 residues. Deletions cut 4 bases from V and 4 bases from J, with 13 bases between. The CDR3: CASSPDRDPDTQYF. The CDR3 nucleotides are TGCGCCAGCAGCCCTGACCGTGACCCAGATACGCAGTATTTT.

The chain uses TRBV5-1 and TRBJ2-3; 9 bases map to TRBD2. The V gene's germline CDR1 is SGHRS and CDR2 YFSETQ. Trimming cost V 2 bases and J 2 bases; bases outside gene matches: 6. This CDR3 spans 16 amino acids. CDR3: CASSLGGLANTDTQYF. CDR3 nucleotides: TGCGCCAGCAGCTTAGGGGGACTAGCAAACACAGATACGCAGTATTTT.

The V gene is TRBV30, the J gene TRBJ2-3, with 7 bases that match TRBD2. Unmatched junction bases numbered 7, after V lost 1 base and J lost 6 bases. The CDR3 is made up of 14 amino acids. CDR1 GTSNPN and CDR2 SVGIG come from the germline V gene (reference sequence). CDR3 DNA sequence: TGTGCCTGGAGTGCAGCCAGCGGGGTGGATACGCAGTATTTT. Its protein is CAWSAASGVDTQYF. The whole variable domain, filled in from reference TRBV30 and TRBJ2-3, reads SQTIHQWPATLVQPVGSPLSLECTVEGTSNPNLYWYRQAAGRGLQLLFYSVGIGQISSEVPQNLSASRPQDRQFILSSKKLLLSDSGFYLCAWSAASGVDTQYFGPGTRLTVL.

The genes are TRBV7-2 and TRBJ2-7, with D possibly TRBD2 on 6 matching bases. V lost 5 bases to trimming and J lost 3 bases, with 20 bases between them. Germline V gene sequence: CDR1 SGHTA, CDR2 FQGNSA. CDR3 length equals 16 residues. The CDR3 nucleotides read TGTGCCAGCAGCCTCGTTTGGTCTAGCGAGAACTACGAGCAGTACTTC. Translation gives CASSLVWSSENYEQYF.

This sequence joins TRBV10-3 and TRBJ2-5; TRBD2 aligns across 7 bases. With V trimmed by 6 bases and J by 5 bases, 15 bases remained unmatched. The germline V gene encodes CDR1 ENHRY and CDR2 SYGVKD. CDR3 length equals 16 residues. The chain's CDR3 is CAIRVDASGGGETQYF. The CDR3 coding sequence is TGTGCCATCAGGGTCGACGCTAGCGGTGGCGGGGAGACCCAGTACTTC.

This clonotype appeared once. V usage is TRBV20-1 and J usage is TRBJ2-2, with unresolved D. V was cut by 4 bases and J by 4 bases, with 10 bases left in between. The CDR3 totals 13 residues. The germline V gene has CDR1 DFQATT and CDR2 SNEGSKA (reference sequence). The CDR3 protein is CSANTPGTGELFF. The CDR3 DNA sequence: TGCAGTGCTAATACGCCGGGCACCGGGGAGCTGTTTTTT.

This clonotype was recorded a few times. V usage is TRBV13 and J usage is TRBJ2-7, with 10 bases that match TRBD2. V shed 6 bases, J shed 7 bases, and the junction held 15 bases outside the gene matches. CDR1 is PRHDT, CDR2 FYEKMQ, per germline (reference sequence). CDR3 length equals 16 residues. The CDR3 sequence is CASSLGSGRAWGEQYF. The CDR3 coding sequence is TGTGCCAGCAGTCTGGGGAGCGGGAGGGCCTGGGGAGAGCAGTACTTC. Full variable domain (outside the CDR3, taken from reference TRBV13 and TRBJ2-7): AAGVIQSPRHLIKEKRETATLKCYPIPRHDTVYWYQQGPGQDPQFLISFYEKMQSDKGSIPDRFSAQQFSDYHSELNMSSLELGDSALYFCASSLGSGRAWGEQYFGPGTRLTVT.

The chain carries TRBV6-5 and TRBJ2-4; 10 nucleotides match TRBD1. V dropped 7 bases and J dropped 7; count of bases not matched to a gene: 4. The CDR3 is 13 amino acids. Germline V gene sequence: CDR1 MNHEY, CDR2 SVGAGI. The CDR3 region has the DNA TGTGCCAGCACCGGGACAGGGGTTAACATTCAGTACTTC. It codes for CASTGTGVNIQYF.

V gene TRBV7-9 combines with J gene TRBJ1-1; 7 positions match TRBD1. Germline assignment: CDR1 SEHNR and CDR2 FQNEAQ (reference sequence). The ends lost 5 bases at V and 5 bases at J; junction bases unmatched: 8. This CDR3 contains 14 residues. The CDR3, as DNA: TGTGCCAGCAGCGTAGGGACAGCGGGGACTGAAGCTTTCTTT. Translation gives CASSVGTAGTEAFF.

The rearrangement joins TRBV19 to TRBJ1-5; TRBD1 is a possible D gene (5 bases). Trimming removed 4 bases from V and 2 bases from J, with 12 bases in between. Germline CDR1 is LNHDA and CDR2 is SQIVND (reference sequence). CDR3 length equals 15 residues. Here the CDR3 reads CASSTHRLGNQPQHF. In DNA, the CDR3 is TGTGCCAGTAGTACCCACAGGCTTGGCAATCAGCCCCAGCATTTT.

The chain uses TRBV12-3 or TRBV12-4 and TRBJ2-1, with D possibly matching TRBD2 (5 bases). V lost 4 bases, J lost 9 bases, and 7 bases lay in between. This CDR3 is built from 11 residues. CDR3 nucleotides: TGTGCCAGCAGTTCGGGGAGTGAGCAGTTCTTC. As protein: CASSSGSEQFF.

The V and J genes are TRBV6-6 and TRBJ2-5, with 8 nucleotides matching TRBD1. Trimming removed 4 bases from V and 4 bases from J; junction bases left unmatched: 8. Germline values: CDR1 MNHNY, CDR2 SVGAGI (reference sequence). The CDR3 has 15 amino acids. The CDR3 here is CASSFSGQGGETQYF. For the CDR3, the DNA is TGTGCCAGCAGTTTCAGTGGACAGGGCGGAGAGACCCAGTACTTC.

This clonotype was seen only once. This chain uses TRBV5-1 with TRBJ1-1; 7 nucleotides match TRBD1. CDR3 size: 15 residues. V was pared by 4 bases and J by 1 base, with 7 bases of the junction left unmatched. Germline lookup yields CDR1 SGHRS and CDR2 YFSETQ. The CDR3 nucleotides are TGCGCCAGCAGCCATTCACAGGGGTCGAACACTGAAGCTTTCTTT. It encodes CASSHSQGSNTEAFF.

This CDR3 is CASSSRLAGNNEQFF. The CDR3 nucleotides read TGTGCCAGCAGTTCCAGGCTAGCGGGTAACAATGAGCAGTTCTTC. This chain joins TRBV6-2 or TRBV6-3 and TRBJ2-1, with TRBD2 identical over 8 bases. Looked up from germline, CDR1 is MNHEY and CDR2 is SVGEGT. The V gene end was trimmed by 4 bases and the J gene end by 5 bases; junction bases not matched to a gene: 7. CDR3 length: 15 amino acids.

The chain uses TRBV4-1 and TRBJ2-5; 7 bases are a match to TRBD2. Germline V gene data show CDR1 as MGHRA and CDR2 as YSYEKL. The CDR3 length is 14 residues. J gave up 4 bases and V 1 base, and 3 bases lay outside the gene matches. CDR3 region: CASSQAGGGETQYF. The CDR3 DNA follows: TGCGCCAGCAGCCAAGCGGGAGGAGGAGAGACCCAGTACTTC.

In DNA form, the CDR3 reads TGCGCCAGCAGCTTCGGGGGGGTCCAAGAGACCCAGTACTTC. Amino acids: CASSFGGVQETQYF. The J gene is TRBJ2-5, the V gene TRBV5-1; TRBD2 aligns across 8 bases. After removal of 2 bases from V and 1 base from J, the junction contained 1 base not matched to a gene. Germline CDR1 is SGHRS and CDR2 is YFSETQ. The CDR3 is made up of 14 amino acids.

The gene calls are TRBV20-1 and TRBJ2-5; D might be TRBD1 (6 bases). Germline assignment: CDR1 DFQATT and CDR2 SNEGSKA (reference sequence). Trimming took off 2 bases at V and 3 bases at J, with 13 bases between the two ends. This CDR3 contains 14 residues. DNA for the CDR3: TGCAGTGCTAGAAGGGGGAGTTCAGAAGAGACCCAGTACTTC. This sequence encodes CSARRGSSEETQYF.

This chain connects TRBV29-1 to TRBJ2-7; the match to TRBD2 covers 10 bases. After removal of 0 bases from V and 5 bases from J, the junction contained 1 base not matched to a gene. The CDR3 has 13 amino acids. Germline CDR1 SQVTM, CDR2 ANQGSEA. The chain's CDR3 is CSVEDLAGDEQYF. CDR3 nucleotides: TGCAGCGTTGAAGATCTAGCGGGAGACGAGCAGTACTTC.

The gene calls are TRBV29-1 and TRBJ2-3; D is ambiguous. Germline CDR1 is SQVTM and CDR2 is ANQGSEA. V lost 8 bases to trimming and J lost 0 bases, with 15 bases between them. This CDR3 region has 14 residues. CDR3 sequence reads: CSLTGRTSTDTQYF. DNA for the CDR3: TGCAGCCTGACTGGACGGACCAGCACAGATACGCAGTATTTT.